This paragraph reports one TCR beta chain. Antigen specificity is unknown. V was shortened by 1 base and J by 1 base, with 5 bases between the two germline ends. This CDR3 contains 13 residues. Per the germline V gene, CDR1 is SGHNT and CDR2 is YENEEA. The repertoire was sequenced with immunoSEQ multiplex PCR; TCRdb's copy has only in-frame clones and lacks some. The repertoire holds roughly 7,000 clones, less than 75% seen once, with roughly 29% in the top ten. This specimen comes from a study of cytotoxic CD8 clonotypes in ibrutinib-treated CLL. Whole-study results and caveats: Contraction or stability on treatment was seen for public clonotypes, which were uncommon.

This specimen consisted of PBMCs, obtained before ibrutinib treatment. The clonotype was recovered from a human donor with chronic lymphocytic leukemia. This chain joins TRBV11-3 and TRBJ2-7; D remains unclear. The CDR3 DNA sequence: TGTGCCAGCAGCTTAGGGGAATCCTACGAGCAGTACTTC. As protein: CASSLGESYEQYF.